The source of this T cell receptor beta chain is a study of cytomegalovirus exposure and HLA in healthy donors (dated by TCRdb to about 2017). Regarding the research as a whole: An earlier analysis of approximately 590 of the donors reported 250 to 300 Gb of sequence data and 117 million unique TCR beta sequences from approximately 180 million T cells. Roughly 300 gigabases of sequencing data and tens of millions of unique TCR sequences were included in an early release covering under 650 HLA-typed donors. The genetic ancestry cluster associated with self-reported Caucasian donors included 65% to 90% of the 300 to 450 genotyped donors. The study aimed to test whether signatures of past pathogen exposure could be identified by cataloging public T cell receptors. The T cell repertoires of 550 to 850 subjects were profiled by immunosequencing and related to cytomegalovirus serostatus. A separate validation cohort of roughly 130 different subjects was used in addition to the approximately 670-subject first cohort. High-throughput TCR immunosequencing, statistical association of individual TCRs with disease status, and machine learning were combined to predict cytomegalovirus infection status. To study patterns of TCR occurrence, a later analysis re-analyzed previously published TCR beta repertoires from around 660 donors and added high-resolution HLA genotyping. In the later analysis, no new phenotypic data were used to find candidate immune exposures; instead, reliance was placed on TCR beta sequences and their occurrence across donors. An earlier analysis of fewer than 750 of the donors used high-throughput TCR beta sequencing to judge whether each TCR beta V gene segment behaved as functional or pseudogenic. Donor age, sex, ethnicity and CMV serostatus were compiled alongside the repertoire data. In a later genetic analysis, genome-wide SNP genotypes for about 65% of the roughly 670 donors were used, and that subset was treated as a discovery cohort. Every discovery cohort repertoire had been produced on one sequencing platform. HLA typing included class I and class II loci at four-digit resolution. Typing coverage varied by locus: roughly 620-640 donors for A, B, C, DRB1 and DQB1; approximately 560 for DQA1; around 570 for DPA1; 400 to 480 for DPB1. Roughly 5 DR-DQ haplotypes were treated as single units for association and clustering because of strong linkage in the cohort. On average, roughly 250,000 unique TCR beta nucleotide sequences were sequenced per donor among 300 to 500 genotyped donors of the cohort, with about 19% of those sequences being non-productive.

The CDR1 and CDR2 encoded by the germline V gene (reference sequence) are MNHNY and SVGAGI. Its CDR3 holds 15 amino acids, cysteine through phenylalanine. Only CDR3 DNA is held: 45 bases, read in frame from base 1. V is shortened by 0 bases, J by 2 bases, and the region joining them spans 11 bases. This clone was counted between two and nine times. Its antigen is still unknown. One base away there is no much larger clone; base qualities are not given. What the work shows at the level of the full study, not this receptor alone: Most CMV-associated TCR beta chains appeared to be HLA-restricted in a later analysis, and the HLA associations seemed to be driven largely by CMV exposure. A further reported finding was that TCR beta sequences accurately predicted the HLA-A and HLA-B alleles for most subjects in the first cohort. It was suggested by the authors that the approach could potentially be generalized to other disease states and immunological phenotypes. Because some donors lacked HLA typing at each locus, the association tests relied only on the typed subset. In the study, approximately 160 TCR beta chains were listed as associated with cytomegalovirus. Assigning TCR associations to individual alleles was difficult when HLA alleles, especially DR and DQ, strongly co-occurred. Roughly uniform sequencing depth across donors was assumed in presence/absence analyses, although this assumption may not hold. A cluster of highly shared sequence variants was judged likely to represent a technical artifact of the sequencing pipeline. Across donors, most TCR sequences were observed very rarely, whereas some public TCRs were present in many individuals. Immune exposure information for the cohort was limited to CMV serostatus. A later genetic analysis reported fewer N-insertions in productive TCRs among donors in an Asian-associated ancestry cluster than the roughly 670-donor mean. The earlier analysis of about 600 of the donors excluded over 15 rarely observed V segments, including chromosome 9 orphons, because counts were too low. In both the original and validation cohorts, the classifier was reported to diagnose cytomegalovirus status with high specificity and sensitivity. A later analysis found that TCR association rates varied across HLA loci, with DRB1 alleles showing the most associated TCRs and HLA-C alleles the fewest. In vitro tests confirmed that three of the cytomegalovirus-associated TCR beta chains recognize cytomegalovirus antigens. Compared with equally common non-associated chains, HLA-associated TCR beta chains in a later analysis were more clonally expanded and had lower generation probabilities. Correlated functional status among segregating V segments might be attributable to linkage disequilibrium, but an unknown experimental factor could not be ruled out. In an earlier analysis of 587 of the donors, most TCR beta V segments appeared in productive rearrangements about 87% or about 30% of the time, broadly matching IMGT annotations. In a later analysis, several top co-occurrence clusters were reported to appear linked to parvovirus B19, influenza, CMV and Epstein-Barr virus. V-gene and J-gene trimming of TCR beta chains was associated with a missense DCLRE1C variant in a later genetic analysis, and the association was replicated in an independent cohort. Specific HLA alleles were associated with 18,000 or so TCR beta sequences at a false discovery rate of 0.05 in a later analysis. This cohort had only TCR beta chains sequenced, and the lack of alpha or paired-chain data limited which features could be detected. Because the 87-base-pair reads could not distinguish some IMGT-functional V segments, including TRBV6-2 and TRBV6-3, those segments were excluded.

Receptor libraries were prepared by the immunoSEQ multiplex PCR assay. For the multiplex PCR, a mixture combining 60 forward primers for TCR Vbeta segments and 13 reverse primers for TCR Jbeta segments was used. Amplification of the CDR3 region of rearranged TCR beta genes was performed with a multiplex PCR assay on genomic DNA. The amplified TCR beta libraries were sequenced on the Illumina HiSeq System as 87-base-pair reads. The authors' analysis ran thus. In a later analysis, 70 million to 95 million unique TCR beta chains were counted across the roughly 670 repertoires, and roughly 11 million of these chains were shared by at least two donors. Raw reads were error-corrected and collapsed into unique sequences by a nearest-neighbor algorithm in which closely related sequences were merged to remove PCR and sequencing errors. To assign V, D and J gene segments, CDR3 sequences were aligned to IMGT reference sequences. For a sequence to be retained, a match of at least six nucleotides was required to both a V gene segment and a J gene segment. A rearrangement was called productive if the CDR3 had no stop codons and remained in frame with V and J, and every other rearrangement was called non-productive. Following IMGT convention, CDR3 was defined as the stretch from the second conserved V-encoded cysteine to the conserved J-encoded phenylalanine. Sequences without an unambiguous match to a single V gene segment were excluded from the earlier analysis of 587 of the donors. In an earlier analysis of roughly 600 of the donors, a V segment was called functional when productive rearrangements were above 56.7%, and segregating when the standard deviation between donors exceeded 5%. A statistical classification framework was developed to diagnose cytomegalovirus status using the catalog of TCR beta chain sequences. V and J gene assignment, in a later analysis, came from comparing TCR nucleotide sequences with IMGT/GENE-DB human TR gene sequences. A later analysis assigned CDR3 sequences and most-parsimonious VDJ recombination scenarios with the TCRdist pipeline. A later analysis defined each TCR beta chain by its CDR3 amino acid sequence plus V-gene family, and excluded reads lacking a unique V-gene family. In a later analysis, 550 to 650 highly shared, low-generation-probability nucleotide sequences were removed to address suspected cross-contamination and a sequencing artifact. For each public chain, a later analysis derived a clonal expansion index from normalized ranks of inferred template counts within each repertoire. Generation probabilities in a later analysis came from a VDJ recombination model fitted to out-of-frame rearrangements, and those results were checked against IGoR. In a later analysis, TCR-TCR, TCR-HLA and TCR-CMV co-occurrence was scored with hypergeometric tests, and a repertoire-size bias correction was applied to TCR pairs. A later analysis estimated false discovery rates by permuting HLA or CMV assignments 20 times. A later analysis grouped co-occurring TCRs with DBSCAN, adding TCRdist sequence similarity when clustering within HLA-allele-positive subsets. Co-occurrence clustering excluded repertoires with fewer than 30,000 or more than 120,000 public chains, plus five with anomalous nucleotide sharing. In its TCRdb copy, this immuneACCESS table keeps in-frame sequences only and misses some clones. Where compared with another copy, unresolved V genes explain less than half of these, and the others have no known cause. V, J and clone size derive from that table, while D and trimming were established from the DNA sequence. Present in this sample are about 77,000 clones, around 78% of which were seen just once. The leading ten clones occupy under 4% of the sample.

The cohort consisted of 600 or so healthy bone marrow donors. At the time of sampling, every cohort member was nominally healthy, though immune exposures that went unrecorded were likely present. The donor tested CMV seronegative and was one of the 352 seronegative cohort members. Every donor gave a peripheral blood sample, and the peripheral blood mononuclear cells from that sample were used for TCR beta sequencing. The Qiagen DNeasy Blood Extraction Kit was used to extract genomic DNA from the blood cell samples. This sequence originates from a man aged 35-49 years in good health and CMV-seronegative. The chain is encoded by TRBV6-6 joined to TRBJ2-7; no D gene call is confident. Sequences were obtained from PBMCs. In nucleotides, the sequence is TGTGCCAGCAGTTACTCCGGTACAGAAGCCTACGAGCAGTACTTC. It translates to CASSYSGTEAYEQYF.